This T cell receptor beta chain was identified during a study of control samples from healthy donors and cancer patients. This table comes from immunoSEQ multiplex PCR, and its TCRdb copy is limited to in-frame clones, with some not included. The data contain roughly 120,000 clones, 90% to 95% of them singletons. Trimming cost V 0 bases and J 6 bases; bases outside gene matches: 9. Germline CDR1 SGHDT, CDR2 YYEEEE. The CDR3 is made up of 16 amino acids. The source is a man aged 45-65 years with head and neck cancer. The genes are TRBV5-6 and TRBJ1-5; 7 bases are shared with TRBD1. The sequencing sample was made of PBMCs. In nucleotides, the CDR3 is TGTGCCAGCAGCTTGGGGGGGACAGCTGGGGGTCAGCCCCAGCATTTT. Its translation is CASSLGGTAGGQPQHF.